The subject of this entry is one T cell receptor beta chain. This clonotype was seen at least ten times. Its binding antigen is unknown. Nothing much larger sits one base from this clone, and base qualities are not available. Relative to germline, V is 7 bases shorter and J is 6 bases shorter, with 13 bases between their ends. From a lookup of the germline V gene, CDR1 and CDR2 are SNHLY and FYNNEI. The CDR3 starts with the cysteine, ends with the phenylalanine, and has 12 residues. Only the CDR3 DNA stays, 36 bases, in frame from base 1. Graves' hyperthyroidism was defined as stable when no progression to ophthalmopathy occurred over 18 months of follow-up. Hyperthyroidism patients were newly diagnosed, with disease duration under 2 months, and aged 18 to 65 years. Exclusion was applied to patients with uncontrolled infections, other autoimmune diseases, pregnancy or lactation. Clinical symptoms, serum thyroxine and TRAb, thyroid ultrasound, and orbital computed tomography formed the basis for the diagnoses. Ficoll-Paque density gradient centrifugation was used to isolate PBMCs from about 10 ml of fresh peripheral blood. Total RNA was extracted using Trizol reagent, and RNA quality was assessed on an Agilent 2100 Bioanalyzer.

Amplification of TCR beta CDR3 regions was carried out from RNA transcripts. The first round of RT-PCR for the TCR CDR3 was performed with the HTBI primer set and the Qiagen OneStep RT-PCR kit. The libraries were constructed in a second round of multiplex PCR and then size-selected and purified. Sequencing of the libraries was done on an Illumina HiSeq2000 using paired-end 100 bp reads. The paper's data handling went like this. SOAPnuke was used to process the raw data, removing reads that contained adapters or uncalled bases, had a mean Phred below 15, or lacked an exact match to the constant primer or identifier. High-quality paired reads were merged using COPE v1.2.5, and each unique nucleotide sequence was defined as a clonotype. Clonotypes were aligned to IMGT TRBV, TRBD and TRBJ reference segments using MiTCR v1.1. Only V-J combinations with frequency above 0.0001, covering about 99% of repertoires, were analysed. The TCS score was defined as the ratio of F50 (clonal expansion) to E x V (chaos), calculated using BLOSUM62-based TCRdist between CDR3 peptides within each V-J. Welch's t-statistics and random forest reduced around 520 V-J features to 13, which were used in a naive Bayes classifier (R e1071). TCRdb itself trimmed the public reads at Q25 with fastp, ran MiXCR and retained productive beta chains. Rows with a matching CDR3 protein are joined into one entry that keeps the most common DNA and genes. Clone size and V and J calls follow TCRdb, not the original study. Counted in this sample were around 300,000 distinct CDR3 sequences; about 14% of them appeared once. The ten biggest clones cover just under 25% of the sample.

The source of the sample is a study of T cells in Graves' hyperthyroidism and ophthalmopathy (dated by TCRdb to about 2019). In terms of the full investigation: Peripheral blood samples were taken at the time of initial diagnosis, prior to any treatment. To identify distinguishing TCR V-J signatures, a discovery cohort of around 100 patients was used, comprising 40 to 45 with Graves' ophthalmopathy and 55 to 65 with stable Graves' hyperthyroidism. Prospective prediction of ophthalmopathy was tested in an independent validation cohort of 18 to 20 hyperthyroidism patients and some 17 patients who later progressed to ophthalmopathy. The 90 to 100 discovery patients were randomly split 7:3 into training and test sets. In six Graves' hyperthyroidism patients, the study also compared T-cell repertoires from thyroid tissue with T-cell repertoires from blood. Following sampling, methimazole starting at 30 mg daily was given to hyperthyroidism patients, and high-dose intravenous methylprednisolone was given to ophthalmopathy patients. The paper describes TCR Vbeta CDR3 sequencing of 140 or so peripheral blood samples, made up of 43 ophthalmopathy patients, 70 to 75 hyperthyroidism patients and 17 progressor patients.

The investigation overall reported the following: Sample size was not statistically predetermined, and investigators were not blinded to group allocation. A 13 V-J signature model separated ophthalmopathy from stable hyperthyroidism, with 87.88% sensitivity and roughly 81% specificity in cross-validation and 80%/75% in testing. In validation, progression to ophthalmopathy was predicted by the model with around 70% sensitivity and roughly 76% specificity, a median of 6.5 months before onset. Most expanded thyroid clonotypes (frequency above 0.001) were also found in blood, which suggests that blood repertoires may mirror thyroid immune responses.

Sequencing was carried out using blood. The TCR comes from a young woman with Graves' hyperthyroidism. This sequence uses TRBV2 and TRBJ2-7, with no confident D gene call. The nucleotides are TGTGCCAGCACGCGGCAATCTCGCGAGCAGTACTTC. Translated, this gives CASTRQSREQYF.